Listed here are 21 T cell receptor beta chains from one sample, sequenced in a study of human T cells and chemical hapten exposure. Time point defined: patch test 1, 2 weeks after DPC sensitization. The treatment here: therapeutic diphenylcyclopropenone sensitization with weekly scalp DPC. Via MiXCR, TCRdb re-called the RACE reads, giving one row per CDR3 protein. This sample has over 85,000 distinct CDR3 sequences, with roughly 12% found just once. The input for sequencing was whole blood, taken in connection with sensitization to the hapten diphenylcyclopropenone (DPC). The receptor source for this set is a middle-aged woman with alopecia areata. Some clones in this sample may be carry-over from other donors' samples.

The chain uses TRBV2 and TRBJ2-1; 8 bases are shared with TRBD2. The J segment lost 15 bases and the V segment lost 7 bases, leaving 17 bases of the junction unmatched. Germline values: CDR1 SNHLY, CDR2 FYNNEI. The CDR3 spans 14 residues. CDR3 in DNA: TGTGCCAGCATTATTGACACGGTTAAGAGCGGGGGGTTCTTC. Translating it yields CASIIDTVKSGGFF. The variable domain in full, with the rest retrieved from reference TRBV2 and TRBJ2-1, is EPEVTQTPSHQVTQMGQEVILRCVPISNHLYFYWYRQILGQKVEFLVSFYNNEISEKSEIFDDQFSVERPDGSNFTLKIRSTKLEDSAMYFCASIIDTVKSGGFFGPGTRLTVL.

This chain joins TRBV5-1 and TRBJ2-3; unclear D gene. The CDR3 has 15 residues. The V end was cut by 0 bases, the J end by 0 bases, with 8 bases between. Germline CDR1 and CDR2: SGHRS and YFSETQ. The CDR3 loop is CASSLVGKSTDTQYF. The DNA of the CDR3 is TGCGCCAGCAGCTTGGTTGGTAAGAGCACAGATACGCAGTATTTT.

The chain uses TRBV20-1 and TRBJ1-3; 9 nucleotides agree with TRBD1. The CDR3 loop spans 14 amino acids. Germline lookup yields CDR1 DFQATT and CDR2 SNEGSKA (reference sequence). V was clipped by 1 base and J by 3 bases; unmatched bases: 1. The CDR3 spells CSARGTGVGNTIYF. The CDR3 DNA follows: TGCAGTGCTAGAGGGACAGGGGTTGGAAACACCATATATTTT.

This clonotype was counted ten times or more. CDR3 amino acids: CASSPETGTHGYTF. The CDR3 DNA follows: TGTGCCAGCAGCCCCGAGACAGGGACCCATGGCTACACCTTC. This chain uses TRBV3-1 with TRBJ1-2; 7 nucleotides agree with TRBD1. V lost 4 bases to trimming and J lost 6 bases; unmatched junction nucleotides: 8. Per germline, CDR1 LGHDT and CDR2 YNNKEL (reference sequence). CDR3 length equals 14 residues.

This clonotype was seen a handful of times. This rearrangement joins TRBV28 to TRBJ2-7, with D hard to call. Germline V CDR1 and CDR2: MDHEN, SYDVKM. V shed 4 bases and J shed 7 bases, with 11 bases lying between them. CDR3 length: 12 residues. This CDR3 reads CASSSLYREQYF. DNA for the CDR3: TGTGCCAGCAGTTCCCTCTATAGGGAGCAGTACTTC.

This clonotype was counted between two and nine times. This chain joins TRBV10-1 and TRBJ2-1; D call uncertain. The CDR3 spans 12 residues. The V end was cut by 3 bases, the J end by 6 bases, with 6 bases between. Germline V gives CDR1 WNHNN, CDR2 SYGVQD (reference sequence). The CDR3 coding sequence is TGCGCCAGCAGTGATCATGGCAATGAGCAGTTCTTC. It specifies CASSDHGNEQFF.

This clonotype was seen a handful of times. The J gene is TRBJ2-1, the V gene TRBV11-3, with D perhaps matching TRBD2 (6 bases). V lost 2 bases and J lost 7, with 12 bases in between. From germline, CDR1 is SGHNT and CDR2 YENEEA. This CDR3 spans 14 amino acids. The CDR3 coding sequence is TGTGCCAGCAGCTTACCGCCGGAGGGGAATGAGCAGTTCTTC. Translation gives CASSLPPEGNEQFF.

The rearrangement uses TRBV12-3 or TRBV12-4 and TRBJ2-2; 10 bases align to TRBD1. This CDR3 has 15 residues. V lost 7 bases to trimming and J lost 7 bases; unmatched junction nucleotides: 9. The DNA for the CDR3 is TGTGCCAGCACCGAGGGACAGGGGAGGATCGGGGAGCTGTTTTTT. This sequence encodes CASTEGQGRIGELFF.

The chain recombines TRBV6-6 with TRBJ1-1; D ambiguous. Trimming cost V 7 bases and J 1 base, with 13 bases left between them. This CDR3 spans 14 amino acids. Germline V gives CDR1 MNHNY, CDR2 SVGAGI (reference sequence). The CDR3 spells CASTEEGGNTEAFF. The CDR3 DNA is TGTGCCAGCACTGAAGAGGGCGGGAACACTGAAGCTTTCTTT.

The gene calls are TRBV6-5 and TRBJ2-2, with no clear D. CDR1 and CDR2 from the germline V gene are MNHEY and SVGAGI. The CDR3 is 12 residues long. V was pared by 2 bases and J by 7 bases, with 5 bases between. The CDR3 nucleotides read TGTGCCAGCAGTTACGGGGTCGGGGAGCTGTTTTTT. Protein: CASSYGVGELFF.

A word on this clonotype: A much larger clone lies one base from this, so it may be a read error. The chain is built from TRBV7-9 and TRBJ2-5; TRBD2 might be the D (5 bases). CDR1 is SEHNR, CDR2 FQNEAQ, per germline (reference sequence). V lost 6 bases, J lost 5 bases, and 13 bases lay in between. This CDR3 region has 13 residues. The CDR3 is CASSRGGLETQYF. Here the CDR3 DNA reads TGTGCCAGCAGTCGCGGAGGTCTGGAGACCCAGTACTTC.

This chain links TRBV6-6 with TRBJ2-7, with TRBD2 identical over 8 bases. The CDR3 is 12 amino acids. The germline CDR1 and CDR2 sequences are MNHNY and SVGAGI (reference sequence). Unmatched junction bases numbered 3, after V lost 6 bases and J lost 5 bases. The CDR3, as DNA: TGTGCCAGCAGCCGGGGACTAGACGAGCAGTACTTC. Its protein is CASSRGLDEQYF.

The sample holds a few counts of this clonotype. This chain connects TRBV7-9 to TRBJ2-1; TRBD2 is a possible D gene (5 bases). The germline V and J ends were trimmed by 5 bases and 4 bases, with 18 bases remaining between them. The CDR3 extends over 16 amino acids. Germline V gene sequence: CDR1 SEHNR, CDR2 FQNEAQ (reference sequence). The CDR3 coding sequence is TGTGCCAGCAGCCCTACCCTAGCCCCCCTGTACAATGAGCAGTTCTTC. Translation gives CASSPTLAPLYNEQFF.

The rearrangement uses TRBV9 and TRBJ2-2; D unresolved. Deletions cut 0 bases from V and 2 bases from J, with 8 bases between. The germline V gene has CDR1 SGDLS and CDR2 YYNGEE. This CDR3 region has 15 residues. The CDR3 bases are TGTGCCAGCAGCGTAGCCCCGGTTAACACCGGGGAGCTGTTTTTT. Translation: CASSVAPVNTGELFF.

This clonotype was counted only a few times. The V and J genes are TRBV5-6 and TRBJ2-7; D gene ambiguous. The CDR3 loop spans 13 amino acids. The germline CDR1 and CDR2 sequences are SGHDT and YYEEEE. Trimming took off 1 base at V and 3 bases at J, with 8 bases between the two ends. CDR3 sequence (DNA): TGTGCCAGCAGCTTGAAGGCGGTCTACGAGCAGTACTTC. This encodes CASSLKAVYEQYF. The full variable domain, rest sourced from reference TRBV5-6 and TRBJ2-7, is DAGVTQSPTHLIKTRGQQVTLRCSPKSGHDTVSWYQQALGQGPQFIFQYYEEEERQRGNFPDRFSGHQFPNYSSELNVNALLLGDSALYLCASSLKAVYEQYFGPGTRLTVT.

This clonotype was detected only a few times. The rearrangement links TRBV5-6 to TRBJ2-2; 8 bases align to TRBD2. This CDR3 is built from 16 residues. V was clipped by 0 bases and J by 3 bases; unmatched bases: 4. Germline loops: CDR1 SGHDT, CDR2 YYEEEE. CDR3 region: CASSLVREGYTGELFF. The CDR3 nucleotides read TGTGCCAGCAGCTTGGTTCGGGAGGGGTACACCGGGGAGCTGTTTTTT.

This clonotype was recorded at least ten times. The chain has TRBV29-1 and TRBJ2-5; perhaps TRBD1 as D (6 bases). Germline CDR1 reads SQVTM; CDR2 reads ANQGSEA. The germline V and J ends were trimmed by 6 bases and 2 bases, with 10 bases remaining between them. The CDR3 has 12 residues. CDR3 sequence: CSVGDIQETQYF. Written as DNA, the CDR3 is TGCAGCGTGGGGGACATTCAAGAGACCCAGTACTTC.

The chain is built from TRBV29-1 and TRBJ2-1, with D possibly matching TRBD2 (7 bases). Germline values: CDR1 SQVTM, CDR2 ANQGSEA. This CDR3 has 15 amino acids. The ends were cut back, 7 bases at V and 6 bases at J, with 22 bases in the middle. The CDR3 nucleotides read TGCAGCGCAGAAAACCCACAGGGAGGGACCAATGAGCAGTTCTTC. It specifies CSAENPQGGTNEQFF.

Points on this clonotype: Being one base from a much bigger clone, this may be a read error. The rearrangement uses TRBV28 and TRBJ2-1; the D gene is possibly TRBD2 (6 bases). V dropped 4 bases and J dropped 14 bases, with 18 bases sitting between them. CDR3 size: 13 residues. Per germline, CDR1 MDHEN and CDR2 SYDVKM. The CDR3 DNA sequence: TGTGCCAGCAGTTCCCCCCCGATAGGCGGGGAGTTCTTC. Translated: CASSSPPIGGEFF.

This clonotype was seen repeatedly, ten times or more. The V gene is TRBV30, the J gene TRBJ2-3, with 9 bases matching TRBD1. Losses at the gene ends were 3 bases for V and 6 bases for J; bases not matched to a gene: 4. In germline, CDR1 is GTSNPN, CDR2 SVGIG (reference sequence). This CDR3 region has 13 residues. In DNA, the CDR3 is TGTGCCTGGAGCACAGGGGGCTGGGATACGCAGTATTTT. It is translated as CAWSTGGWDTQYF.

This clonotype has just a few counts. This chain links TRBV3-1 with TRBJ2-5; D call uncertain. With 0 bases removed from V and 4 bases from J, the gap between germline ends came to 3 bases. CDR3 length: 12 residues. In germline, CDR1 is LGHDT, CDR2 YNNKEL (reference sequence). CDR3 in amino acids: CASSQDGETQYF. CDR3 coding DNA: TGTGCCAGCAGCCAAGACGGAGAGACCCAGTACTTC.